This is a list of T cell receptor beta chains from one sample in a study of T-cell reconstitution after alpha-beta-depleted transplantation in children. A single record per CDR3 protein comes from TCRdb applying MiXCR to the PCR reads. The table records around 450,000 distinct CDR3 sequences, roughly 43% of them present only once. The sample here was PBMCs, taken before TCRalphabeta/CD19-depleted stem cell transplant. These receptors all come from a girl aged 2-9 years with aplastic anemia, due to receive a stem cell transplant. Both conserved end residues are part of each CDR3. The D gene is left open where the match is weak. Some rows mark clone size as missing; the rest say once, few, many or name a class of expanded clone.

D gene	V gene	J gene	clone size	CDR3 protein	CDR3 DNA
.	TRBV4-1	TRBJ2-5	.	CASSQENRGIQETQYF	TGCGCCAGCAGCCAAGAAAATCGGGGCATCCAAGAGACCCAGTACTTC
TRBD1	TRBV11-2	TRBJ2-5	.	CASSSRQGRRETQYF	TGTGCCAGCAGCTCCCGACAGGGACGACGGGAGACCCAGTACTTC
TRBD2	TRBV2	TRBJ2-3	.	CASSGSGGSTDTQYF	TGTGCCAGCAGCGGTAGCGGGGGATCCACAGATACGCAGTATTTT
.	TRBV28	TRBJ2-4	.	CASSRSGGGLTKNIQYF	TGTGCCAGCAGCCGCTCCGGGGGAGGTCTAACCAAAAACATTCAGTACTTC
.	TRBV6-5	TRBJ1-2	few	CASSYSKGGYGYTF	TGTGCCAGCAGTTACTCGAAGGGGGGCTATGGCTACACCTTC
.	TRBV28	TRBJ1-3	once	CASSLMVWASSGNTIYF	TGTGCCAGCAGTTTAATGGTCTGGGCCTCCTCTGGAAACACCATATATTTT
.	TRBV15	TRBJ2-5	.	CATSVGETQYF	TGTGCCACCAGCGTCGGAGAGACCCAGTACTTC
.	TRBV21-1	TRBJ1-5	.	CASSKGREANQPQHF	TGTGCCAGCAGCAAGGGCAGGGAGGCCAATCAGCCCCAGCATTTT
TRBD2	TRBV27	TRBJ2-1	once	CASSRLAGENNEQFF	TGTGCCAGCAGCCGCCTAGCGGGAGAAAACAATGAGCAGTTCTTC
.	TRBV20-1	TRBJ2-7	many	CSASFRGNYEQYF	TGCAGTGCTAGCTTCAGGGGCAACTACGAGCAGTACTTC
.	TRBV6-1	TRBJ2-1	.	CASSEADFGYNEQFF	TGTGCCAGCAGTGAAGCCGACTTCGGTTACAATGAGCAGTTCTTC
.	TRBV4-1	TRBJ2-1	.	CASSQARLVNEQFF	TGCGCCAGCAGCCAAGCGAGACTAGTCAATGAGCAGTTCTTC
.	TRBV5-1	TRBJ2-5	.	CASRTGQETQYF	TGCGCCAGCAGAACAGGGCAAGAGACCCAGTACTTC
.	TRBV7-2	TRBJ2-1	.	CASSSYNGGEQFF	TGTGCCAGCAGCTCTTACAATGGCGGTGAGCAGTTCTTC
TRBD2	TRBV20-1	TRBJ2-5	many	CSARDPSSGPERTQYF	TGCAGTGCTAGAGATCCCTCTAGCGGGCCGGAAAGAACCCAGTACTTC
TRBD1	TRBV27	TRBJ2-7	few	CASSSRTGRPYEQYF	TGTGCCAGCAGTTCACGGACAGGGCGCCCCTACGAGCAGTACTTC
.	TRBV5-1	TRBJ2-7	.	CASSLVSRVEEQYF	TGCGCCAGCAGCTTGGTATCGAGGGTTGAGGAGCAGTACTTC
.	TRBV29-1	TRBJ2-2	.	CSALTRSTGELFF	TGCAGCGCCCTGACTAGGAGCACCGGGGAGCTGTTTTTT
TRBD1	TRBV20-1	TRBJ2-5	.	CSAQARDRGIETQYF	TGCAGTGCCCAGGCGCGAGACAGGGGGATTGAGACCCAGTACTTC